This record concerns one TCR beta chain sequence. Only in-frame clones appear in the TCRdb table, and some are missing; sequencing was by immunoSEQ multiplex PCR. The table includes fewer than 120,000 clones, around 90% detected once. The data originate from a study of T cell responses to AZD1222 COVID-19 vaccine. The TCR originated in an adult in good health. Sequencing used peripheral blood, obtained on day 0 of AZD1222 vaccination.

DNA of the CDR3: TGCGCCAGCAGCGGGACAGGGGGACGGGTGAACACTGAAGCTTTCTTT. Translation: CASSGTGGRVNTEAFF. This chain connects TRBV5-1 to TRBJ1-1; 11 bases agree with TRBD1. This CDR3 is built from 16 residues. With V trimmed by 4 bases and J by 0 bases, 5 bases remained unmatched. CDR1 is SGHRS, CDR2 YFSETQ, per germline.